Presented here are 14 T cell receptor beta chains from one specimen sequenced in a study of T cell clonality in common variable immunodeficiency. General observations from the study: In common variable immunodeficiency, TCR beta chains reportedly carried fewer deletions and N-nucleotide insertions.

Here immunoSEQ multiplex PCR was the method, and the copy in TCRdb shows in-frame clones only, minus some. Singletons are absent from the sample, which has roughly 39,000 clones. Their antigens are not known. Input material: peripheral blood mononuclear cells. The receptors derive from a human donor with common variable immunodeficiency.

This clone was recorded many times. The read stops 3 residues short of the end of the CDR3; the missing end is completed from the germline J gene. The rearrangement uses TRBV10-1 and TRBJ2-7, with 10 bases lining up with TRBD1. Trimming took 2 bases from V and 5 from J; bases not matched to a gene: 3. The CDR3 contains 14 residues. Germline V lookup: CDR1 WNHNN, CDR2 SYGVQD (reference sequence). The covered CDR3 bases are TGCGCCAGCAGTGAGGGACAGGGGGTCGACGAG. Residues: CASSEGQGVDE. In full, the CDR3 is CASSEGQGVDEQYF.

A note on this clone: The CDR3 extends 3 residues past the end of the read, so its final part is completed from the germline J gene. The chain uses TRBV6-1 and TRBJ2-2; TRBD1 agrees at 7 bases. J lost 7 bases, V lost 3 bases, and 11 bases had no gene match. The length of the CDR3 is 16 residues. The V gene's germline CDR1 is MNHNS and CDR2 SASEGT. The CDR3 is CASSDQKGAQGGELFF. The sequenced CDR3 bases are TGTGCCAGCAGTGATCAGAAGGGGGCGCAGGGCGGGGAG.

The chain's CDR3 is CASSSGLAGDTQYF. CDR3 DNA (partial): TGTGCCAGCAGCTCGGGACTAGCGGGAGATACG. The rearrangement uses TRBV7-2 and TRBJ2-3, with 12 bases lining up with TRBD2. Sequencing ends 3 residues short of the CDR3 end; the germline J gene provides the rest. Germline CDR1 reads SGHTA; CDR2 reads FQGNSA. Trimming took 4 bases from V and 5 from J; bases not matched to a gene: 1. CDR3 size: 14 residues.

This clone was recorded a few times. The CDR3 end is not reached by the read, which stops 3 residues before it; the germline J gene fills it in. V gene TRBV29-1 combines with J gene TRBJ2-3; TRBD1 matches at 11 bases. The germline V gene encodes CDR1 SQVTM and CDR2 ANQGSEA. The CDR3 has 14 amino acids. The V segment lost 6 bases and the J segment 1 base; nucleotides outside the gene matches: 3. Partial CDR3 DNA: TGCAGCGTAGGACAGGGGGCGCGCACAGATACG. Translated, it gives CSVGQGARTDT. The complete CDR3 protein is CSVGQGARTDTQYF.

This clone was found a few times. The CDR3 end lies 3 residues beyond the end of the read and is filled in from the germline J gene. This chain connects TRBV7-2 to TRBJ2-7, with TRBD2 as a possible D gene (5 bases). V was pared by 5 bases and J by 5 bases, with 10 bases between. The CDR3 is 12 residues long. From germline, CDR1 is SGHTA and CDR2 FQGNSA. CDR3 bases read: TGTGCCAGCAGCACAACCGGGGACGAG. It encodes CASSTTGDE. The whole CDR3 protein is CASSTTGDEQYF.

This clone was observed many times. Incomplete CDR3 DNA: TGCAGCGTTTCTCAAACAGGGGCGCTGTCCGAG. This sequence encodes CSVSQTGALSE. The full CDR3 reads CSVSQTGALSEQYF. The rearrangement uses TRBV29-1 and TRBJ2-7; 7 nucleotides agree with TRBD1. Read coverage stops 3 residues before the CDR3 terminus; the germline J gene supplies the remainder. The V segment lost 5 bases and the J segment 6 bases; nucleotides outside the gene matches: 13. The germline CDR1 and CDR2 sequences are SQVTM and ANQGSEA. CDR3 length: 14 amino acids.

In the case of this clone: The read terminates 3 residues ahead of where the CDR3 ends, so the germline J gene completes it. The chain employs TRBV2 and TRBJ2-7, with TRBD1 identical over 7 bases. Germline CDR1 and CDR2: SNHLY and FYNNEI. CDR3 size: 12 residues. J lost 6 bases, V lost 6 bases, and 5 bases had no gene match. The CDR3 protein is CASSNRGAEQYF. The covered CDR3 bases are TGTGCCAGCAGCAACAGGGGTGCCGAG.

This clone showed up just a few times. The CDR3 goes on 3 residues after the read ends, and that part is filled in from the germline J gene. The rearrangement joins TRBV5-6 to TRBJ2-1, with TRBD2 matching over 11 bases. V gave up 7 bases and J gave up 9 bases; unmatched junction bases: 9. The CDR3 extends over 14 amino acids. Germline V gives CDR1 SGHDT, CDR2 YYEEEE. The sequenced part of the CDR3 DNA is TGTGCCAGCCTTACTAGCGGGAGTGTGGGTGAG. Protein product: CASLTSGSVGE. The complete CDR3 protein is CASLTSGSVGEQFF.

Comments on this clone: The read falls 3 residues short of the CDR3 end, and the missing part is taken from the germline J gene. The chain recombines TRBV5-6 with TRBJ2-7; D uncertain. V gave up 0 bases and J gave up 6 bases, with 16 bases separating them. CDR3 size: 15 residues. Germline V gives CDR1 SGHDT, CDR2 YYEEEE. The DNA read from the CDR3 is TGTGCCAGCAGCTTGGAAGTGACTCCCTTCGCCGAG. Translating it yields CASSLEVTPFAE. The entire CDR3 sequence reads CASSLEVTPFAEQYF.

This clone came up many times. The read finishes 3 residues shy of the CDR3 end, and the germline J gene is used to complete it. This chain joins TRBV30 and TRBJ1-1, with D uncertain. The germline V gene encodes CDR1 GTSNPN and CDR2 SVGIG (reference sequence). The CDR3 length is 16 residues. CDR3 residues: CAWSPYSPTNPKEAFF. The CDR3 bases that were read are TGTGCCTGGAGTCCCTACAGTCCGACGAATCCCAAGGAA. Together with reference TRBV30 and TRBJ1-1, the CDR3 gives the full variable domain: SQTIHQWPATLVQPVGSPLSLECTVEGTSNPNLYWYRQAAGRGLQLLFYSVGIGQISSEVPQNLSASRPQDRQFILSSKKLLLSDSGFYLCAWSPYSPTNPKEAFFGQGTRLTVV.

For this clone: The sequenced fragment ends 3 residues before the CDR3 boundary, so the rest is inferred from the germline J gene. This chain links TRBV2 with TRBJ1-1; 7 nucleotides match TRBD1. The ends lost 6 bases at V and 4 bases at J; junction bases unmatched: 11. The length of the CDR3 is 15 residues. Germline V gene lookup returns CDR1 SNHLY and CDR2 FYNNEI. CDR3 DNA (partial): TGTGCCAGCAGCACTGGGCGGACAGGCTCCACTGAA. Its protein product is CASSTGRTGSTE. The CDR3 in its entirety is CASSTGRTGSTEAFF.

This clone has just a few counts. Read data end 3 residues before the CDR3 end; the end is taken from the germline J gene. The V call is TRBV30, the J call TRBJ1-2; the D gene is possibly TRBD1 (5 bases). This CDR3 region has 12 residues. V shed 3 bases and J shed 4 bases, with 9 bases lying between them. Germline V lookup: CDR1 GTSNPN, CDR2 SVGIG (reference sequence). Partial CDR3 DNA: TGTGCCTGGAGACCCGACAGCTATGGC. It yields the protein CAWRPDSYG. The CDR3 as a whole reads CAWRPDSYGYTF.

This clone was picked up a small number of times. Read sequence stops 3 residues before the CDR3 end, and the germline J gene provides the missing end. The chain combines TRBV6-1 with TRBJ2-2; possible D gene TRBD2, 6 bases. This CDR3 contains 17 residues. CDR1 is MNHNS, CDR2 SASEGT, per germline. The germline V and J ends were trimmed by 2 bases and 1 base, with 14 bases remaining between them. Here the CDR3 reads CASSERGLVGNTGELFF. CDR3 bases read: TGTGCCAGCAGTGAAAGGGGACTGGTCGGGAACACCGGGGAG.

This clone was picked up a small number of times. The DNA ends 3 residues before the CDR3 does, and the rest of the CDR3 is filled in from the germline J gene. The chain recombines TRBV6-2 or TRBV6-3 with TRBJ2-5; a possible D gene is TRBD1 (5 bases). Trimming cost V 6 bases and J 0 bases, with 11 bases left between them. Germline values: CDR1 MNHEY, CDR2 SVGEGT. This CDR3 contains 14 residues. CDR3 sequence: CASSYRQNQETQYF. Incomplete CDR3 DNA: TGTGCCAGCAGCTACAGACAGAACCAAGAGACC.